Listed below are T cell receptor beta chains from one sample, sequenced in a study of shared clonotypes between healthy human individuals. The method was immunoSEQ multiplex PCR; TCRdb's version includes in-frame clones alone and lacks a portion of them. The sample holds about 2.2 million clones, more than 85% seen once. Sequencing was done on a sample of naive CD8+ T cells from PBMCs. The receptors originated from a man aged 18 to 35 in good health. Some clones in this sample may be carry-over from other donors' samples. Both conserved end residues are part of each CDR3. A D gene is named only where the DNA matches it firmly. Part of the rows lack a size; the others show once, few, many or a class for expanded clones.

TRBD2,NA,TRBJ2-5,TRBV27,TGTGCCAGCAGTCAGACCAGGGACTCGGGAGGGCAAGAGACCCAGTACTTC,CASSQTRDSGGQETQYF
TRBD2,NA,TRBJ2-7,TRBV6-1,TGTGCCGGCAGCCCCGCGGGAGGCTCCTACGAGCAGTACTTC,CAGSPAGGSYEQYF
TRBD2,NA,TRBJ2-1,TRBV19,TGTGCCAGTAGTGTATCGACTAGCGCGTACAATGAGCAGTTCTTC,CASSVSTSAYNEQFF
NA,once,TRBJ2-7,TRBV5-8,TGTGCCAGCAGCTCCCGGGCAACCCCCTACGAGCAGTACTTC,CASSSRATPYEQYF
NA,NA,TRBJ1-3,TRBV9,TGTGCCAGCAGCGGAGGAATTAACAGGGCCGCCTCTGGAAACACCATATATTTT,CASSGGINRAASGNTIYF
NA,NA,TRBJ2-1,TRBV11-3,TGTGCCAGCAGCTTAGATGCGCCGTCCTACAATGAGCAGTTCTTC,CASSLDAPSYNEQFF
NA,NA,TRBJ1-4,TRBV6-6,TGTGCCAGCGGCAAGTTAGGGGGTTGGGAAAAACTGTTTTTT,CASGKLGGWEKLFF
TRBD1,NA,TRBJ2-7,TRBV27,TGTGCCAGCACCCCCGACAGGGGGGCAGGCTACGAGCAGTACTTC,CASTPDRGAGYEQYF
TRBD2,NA,TRBJ2-1,TRBV11-2,TGTGCCAGCAGCGATACTAGCGGGAGTACATATGAGCAGTTCTTC,CASSDTSGSTYEQFF
NA,NA,TRBJ2-7,TRBV5-1,TGCGCCAGCAGCTTGAACGCGGGACGGAACGAGCAGTACTTC,CASSLNAGRNEQYF
NA,NA,TRBJ2-7,TRBV4-3,TGCGCCAGCAGCCAAGGACAGCGTTCCTACGAGCAGTACTTC,CASSQGQRSYEQYF
NA,NA,TRBJ2-5,TRBV7-7,TGTGCCAGCAGCTTAGTCGGCGGAGAGACCCAGTACTTC,CASSLVGGETQYF
NA,NA,TRBJ1-2,TRBV6-5,TGTGCCAGCAGCCAGGGTTCCCATGGCTACACCTTC,CASSQGSHGYTF
NA,NA,TRBJ2-6,TRBV27,TGTGCCAGCAGTTTATCGTCCCCTGGGGCCAACGTCCTGACTTTC,CASSLSSPGANVLTF
TRBD2,NA,TRBJ2-2,TRBV28,TGTGCCAGCAGGTTGCTCAGCGGGAGGGTAAACACCGGGGAGCTGTTTTTT,CASRLLSGRVNTGELFF
TRBD1,NA,TRBJ2-1,TRBV9,TGTGCCAGCAGCGTAGTTGATAGGGACAGTCGGTTCTTC,CASSVVDRDSRFF
TRBD2,NA,TRBJ2-1,TRBV18,TGTGCCAGCTCACCACGACTAGCGCCGAGCTCCTACAATGAGCAGTTCTTC,CASSPRLAPSSYNEQFF
NA,NA,TRBJ2-7,TRBV15,TGTGCCACCAGCAAAGGAGGGCTCCCCCACGAGCAGTACTTC,CATSKGGLPHEQYF
TRBD2,once,TRBJ2-7,TRBV4-3,TGCGCCAGCAGCCAAACTAGCGGGGGCTCCTACGAGCAGTACTTC,CASSQTSGGSYEQYF
NA,few,TRBJ1-1,TRBV11-2,TGTGCCAGCAGCTTATGGGTCGGTAAAAACACTGAAGCTTTCTTT,CASSLWVGKNTEAFF
TRBD2,NA,TRBJ2-3,TRBV9,TGTGCCAGCAGCGTAGCTTCGGGGCTAGCGGGGACAGATACGCAGTATTTT,CASSVASGLAGTDTQYF
TRBD1,few,TRBJ1-1,TRBV7-9,TGTGCCAGCAGCTTTCAGACAGGGGGGAGCACTGAAGCTTTCTTT,CASSFQTGGSTEAFF
NA,NA,TRBJ1-5,TRBV6-6,TGTGCCAGCAGTGACCGGGGTTTAAATCAGCCCCAGCATTTT,CASSDRGLNQPQHF
NA,NA,TRBJ2-1,TRBV4-2,TGTGCCAGCAGCCAAAAACTAGCACTATCAGTAAACAATGAGCAGTTCTTC,CASSQKLALSVNNEQFF
TRBD1,NA,TRBJ1-1,TRBV28,TGTGCCAGCAGTGCCCAGGACAGGTCCACTGAAGCTTTCTTT,CASSAQDRSTEAFF
NA,NA,TRBJ2-5,TRBV7-9,TGTGCCAGCAGCGAAGGAGGATTGGGCACAAGCGTGGCCCAGTACTTC,CASSEGGLGTSVAQYF
NA,once,TRBJ2-7,TRBV14,TGTGCCAGCAGCCAAGCGATCTTGGCAGGGGAAGACGAGCAGTACTTC,CASSQAILAGEDEQYF